The entry below gives a single T cell receptor (beta chain) sequence along with its context. Here immunoSEQ multiplex PCR was the method, and the copy in TCRdb shows in-frame clones only, minus some. The sample yields approximately 53,000 clones, 90% to 95% seen once. The CDR3 covers 17 residues. Trimming removed 5 bases at V and 1 base at J, with 15 bases between. CDR1 is SEHNR and CDR2 is FQNEAQ in the germline V gene (reference sequence). This record comes from a study of OX40 agonist ivuxolimab in advanced cancers. The receptor was isolated from an adult with an advanced solid tumor such as melanoma, head and neck, liver or kidney cancer. The sample was CD4+ or CD8+ T cells sorted from blood, taken in a trial of the OX40 agonist ivuxolimab. The V call is TRBV7-9, the J call TRBJ2-6; no clear D. CDR3 bases: TGTGCCAGCAGCCCAACGAGTTTTAATTCTGGGGCCAACGTCCTGACTTTC. Translating gives CASSPTSFNSGANVLTF.